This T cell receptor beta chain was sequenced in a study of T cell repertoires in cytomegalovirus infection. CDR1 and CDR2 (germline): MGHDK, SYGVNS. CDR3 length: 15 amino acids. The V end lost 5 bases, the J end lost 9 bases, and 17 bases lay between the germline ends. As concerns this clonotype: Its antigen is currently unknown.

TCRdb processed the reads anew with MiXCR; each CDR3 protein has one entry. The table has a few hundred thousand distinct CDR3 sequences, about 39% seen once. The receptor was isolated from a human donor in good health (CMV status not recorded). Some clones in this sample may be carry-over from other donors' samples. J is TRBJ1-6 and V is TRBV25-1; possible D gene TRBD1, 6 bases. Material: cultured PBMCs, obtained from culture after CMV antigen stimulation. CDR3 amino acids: CASSRGQLLGSPLHF. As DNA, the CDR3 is TGTGCCAGCAGTCGAGGACAGCTTCTCGGTTCACCCCTCCACTTT.